This T cell receptor beta chain is drawn from a study of T cells in Graves' hyperthyroidism and ophthalmopathy (dated by TCRdb to the late 2010s). Looking at the study overall: Peripheral blood was collected at initial diagnosis, before any treatment. The 85 to 100 discovery patients were randomly split 7:3 into training and test sets. A discovery cohort of roughly 100 patients, roughly 45 with Graves' ophthalmopathy and about 58 with stable Graves' hyperthyroidism, was used to find distinguishing TCR V-J signatures. The study also compared thyroid tissue and blood T-cell repertoires from roughly six Graves' hyperthyroidism patients. The paper reports TCR Vbeta CDR3 sequencing of over 130 peripheral blood samples: 43 ophthalmopathy, over 70 hyperthyroidism and around 17 progressor patients. Once sampling was done, hyperthyroidism patients were given methimazole at a starting dose of 30 mg daily, whereas ophthalmopathy patients were given high-dose intravenous methylprednisolone. Whether ophthalmopathy could be predicted prospectively was tested in an independent validation cohort made up of some 20 hyperthyroidism patients plus 17 patients who later progressed to ophthalmopathy.

The germline V gene encodes CDR1 MNHNS and CDR2 SASEGT. CDR3 length: 13 amino acids, cysteine to phenylalanine. CDR3 DNA only is kept here, 39 bases in frame from base 1. V loses 7 bases, J loses 7 bases, and the germline ends lie 14 bases apart. Amplification of TCR beta CDR3 regions was carried out from RNA transcripts. For the first round of RT-PCR on the TCR CDR3, the HTBI primer set was used together with the Qiagen OneStep RT-PCR kit. Libraries were constructed in a second round of multiplex PCR, after which size selection and purification were performed. Sequencing of the libraries was done on an Illumina HiSeq2000 using paired-end 100 bp reads. On the authors' methods: SOAPnuke was used to process the raw data, throwing out any read that contained adapters or uncalled bases, had a mean Phred below 15, or lacked an exact constant-primer or identifier match. COPE v1.2.5 was used to merge high-quality paired reads, and clonotypes were defined as unique nucleotide sequences. Clonotypes were aligned to IMGT TRBV, TRBD and TRBJ reference segments using MiTCR v1.1. Analysis was restricted to V-J combinations with a frequency above 0.0001, which covered 98% to 99.2% of repertoires. A TCS score was defined as the ratio between F50 (clonal expansion) and ExV (chaos), using BLOSUM62-based TCRdist between CDR3 peptides within each V-J. Welch's t-statistics and random forest reduced around 510 V-J features to 10 to 15, which were used in a naive Bayes classifier (R e1071). TCRdb itself trimmed the public reads at Q25 with fastp, ran MiXCR and retained productive beta chains. Duplicate CDR3 protein sequences are folded into a single record with the most common DNA and genes. TCRdb assigned the V and J calls; the authors' analysis was not used. For this sample there are some 250,000 distinct CDR3 sequences; more than 12% appear just once. Of the sample, 13% is held by the ten largest clones.

This clonotype has ten or more counts. Its antigen is unknown. No much larger clone exists at a distance of one base, and base qualities are not known. Points the paper makes about the study in general: In validation, the model predicted progression to ophthalmopathy a median of roughly 6.5 months before onset, with about 71% sensitivity and 72.22% specificity. No statistical method was used to fix the sample size in advance, and group allocation was not hidden from the investigators. Ophthalmopathy was separated from stable hyperthyroidism by a 13 V-J signature model, with over 85% sensitivity and approximately 81% specificity obtained in cross-validation and 80%/75% obtained in testing. Blood samples also contained most of the expanded thyroid clonotypes (frequency above 0.001), which suggests that blood repertoires may reflect thyroid immune responses.

Hyperthyroidism patients were newly diagnosed, had a disease duration of under 2 months, and were aged 18 to 65 years. Any patient with an uncontrolled infection, another autoimmune disease, pregnancy or lactation was excluded. Diagnoses were established on the basis of clinical symptoms, serum thyroxine and TRAb, thyroid ultrasound, and orbital computed tomography. Blood from progressor patients was drawn when they were first diagnosed with hyperthyroidism, before any ophthalmopathy symptoms appeared. PBMCs were separated from roughly 10 ml of fresh peripheral blood using Ficoll-Paque density gradient centrifugation. Patients classed as progressors first received a Graves' hyperthyroidism diagnosis and then went on to develop ophthalmopathy during follow-up. Trizol reagent was used to extract total RNA, and RNA quality was then checked on an Agilent 2100 Bioanalyzer.

Sequences were obtained from blood. The source of this sequence is a woman in her thirties or forties with Graves' hyperthyroidism that later progressed to Graves' ophthalmopathy. The rearranged segments are TRBV6-1 and TRBJ1-5, and TRBD1 may be the D gene, going by 6 matching bases. The CDR3 sequence is CASIGGGGQPQHF. The nucleotide sequence is TGTGCCAGCATCGGGGGAGGGGGACAGCCCCAGCATTTT.